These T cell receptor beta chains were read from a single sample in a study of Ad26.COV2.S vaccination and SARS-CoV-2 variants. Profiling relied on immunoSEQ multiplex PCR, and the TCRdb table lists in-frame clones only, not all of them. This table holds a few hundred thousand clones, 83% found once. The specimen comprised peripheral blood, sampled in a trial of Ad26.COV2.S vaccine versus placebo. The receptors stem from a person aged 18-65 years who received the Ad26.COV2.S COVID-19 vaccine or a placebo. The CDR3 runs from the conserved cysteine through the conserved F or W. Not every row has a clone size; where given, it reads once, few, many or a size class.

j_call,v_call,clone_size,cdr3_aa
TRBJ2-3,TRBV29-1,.,CSVDGGTDTQYF
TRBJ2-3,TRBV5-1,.,CASSLVAGGVDTQYF
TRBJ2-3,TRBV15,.,CATSRDPPRRAPDTQYF
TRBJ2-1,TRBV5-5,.,CASSLGWSSYNEQFF
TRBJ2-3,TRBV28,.,CASTLRGQITDTQYF
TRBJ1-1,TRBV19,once,CASSPGPNTEAFF
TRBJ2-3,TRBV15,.,CATSSGWGRGNTQYF
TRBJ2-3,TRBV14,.,CASSPVRERRDTQYF
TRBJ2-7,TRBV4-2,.,CASTMSGLATSYEQYF
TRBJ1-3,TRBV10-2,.,CASSLQWGIGNTIYF
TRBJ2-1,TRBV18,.,CASSPSNEQFF
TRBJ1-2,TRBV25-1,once,CASGPTGGYGYTF
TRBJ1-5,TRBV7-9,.,CASSPGLQGPRNQPQHF
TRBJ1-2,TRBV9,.,CASTLRGSGYGYTF
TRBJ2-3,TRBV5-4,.,CASSVRAGENADTQYF
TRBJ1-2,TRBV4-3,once,CASSQDYKVGTESFGYTF
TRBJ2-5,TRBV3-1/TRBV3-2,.,CASSQALETGGAETQYF
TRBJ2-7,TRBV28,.,CASSSLPDEQYF
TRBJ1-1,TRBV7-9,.,CASSGRANTEAFF
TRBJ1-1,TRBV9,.,CASSVVRGQGSTEAFF
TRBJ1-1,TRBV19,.,CASSMLRTEAFF
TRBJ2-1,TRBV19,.,CASSTDRGGYNEQFF
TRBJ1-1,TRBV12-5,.,CASALTLGTEAFF
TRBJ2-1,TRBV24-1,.,CATSDSQASGVYNEQFF
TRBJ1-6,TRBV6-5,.,CASSFDRVDNSPLHF
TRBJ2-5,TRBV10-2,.,CASSEDSTGTQYF
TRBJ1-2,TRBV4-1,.,CASSQVNPVDGYTF
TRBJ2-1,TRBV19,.,CASDTRGNNEQFF
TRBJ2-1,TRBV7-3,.,CASSLSPALGEQFF
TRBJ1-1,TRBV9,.,CASSPGRREAFF
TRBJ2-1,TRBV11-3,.,CASSLFGLNEQFF
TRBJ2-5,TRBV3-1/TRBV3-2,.,CASSQVGSGIYQETQYF
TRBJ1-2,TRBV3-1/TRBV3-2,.,CASSQGTGVVGYTF
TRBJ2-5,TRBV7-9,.,CASSPPGGETQYF
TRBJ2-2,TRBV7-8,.,CASSRDPTGELFF
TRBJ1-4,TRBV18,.,CASSPEDEKLFF
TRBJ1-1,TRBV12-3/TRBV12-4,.,CASSELTEAFF
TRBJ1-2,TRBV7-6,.,CASSREPTAFYGYTF
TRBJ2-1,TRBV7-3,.,CASSPGVRAYNEQFF
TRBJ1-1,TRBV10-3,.,CAISPGPRNTEAFF
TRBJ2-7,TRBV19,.,CASSPLGAVYEQYF
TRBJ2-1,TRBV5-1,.,CASSVETGSYNEQFF
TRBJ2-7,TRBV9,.,CASAPRGDTPSYEQYF
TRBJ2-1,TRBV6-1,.,CASSEGPINEQFF
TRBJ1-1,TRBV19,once,CASRMTGITEAFF
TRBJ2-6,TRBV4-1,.,CASSPGLRQVASGANVLTF
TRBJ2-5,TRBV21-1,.,CASSIGETQYF
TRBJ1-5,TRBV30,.,CAWSVGAGPQHF